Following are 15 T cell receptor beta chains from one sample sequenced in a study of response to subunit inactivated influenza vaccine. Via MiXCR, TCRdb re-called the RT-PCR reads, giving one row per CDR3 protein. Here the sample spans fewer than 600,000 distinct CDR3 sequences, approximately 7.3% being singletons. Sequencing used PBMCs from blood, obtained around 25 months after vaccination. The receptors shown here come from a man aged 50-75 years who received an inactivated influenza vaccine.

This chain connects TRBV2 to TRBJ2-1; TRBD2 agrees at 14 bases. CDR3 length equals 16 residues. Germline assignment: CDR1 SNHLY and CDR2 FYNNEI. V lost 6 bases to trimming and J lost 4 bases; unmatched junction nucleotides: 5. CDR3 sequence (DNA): TGTGCCAGCAGGAGGACTAGCGGGGGGTTATACAATGAGCAGTTCTTC. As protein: CASRRTSGGLYNEQFF.

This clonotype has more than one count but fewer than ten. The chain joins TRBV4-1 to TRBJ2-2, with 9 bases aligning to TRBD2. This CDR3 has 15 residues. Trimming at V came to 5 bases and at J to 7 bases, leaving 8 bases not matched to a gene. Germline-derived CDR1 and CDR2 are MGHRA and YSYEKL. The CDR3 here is CASSYERGVVGELFF. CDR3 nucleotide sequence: TGCGCCAGCAGCTATGAGCGGGGGGTGGTCGGGGAGCTGTTTTTT.

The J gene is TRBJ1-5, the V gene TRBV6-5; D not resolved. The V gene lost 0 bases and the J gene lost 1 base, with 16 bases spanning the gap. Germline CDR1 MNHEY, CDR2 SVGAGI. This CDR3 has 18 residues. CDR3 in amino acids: CASSYSTPRRGSNQPQHF. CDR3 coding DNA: TGTGCCAGCAGTTACTCGACCCCCCGGCGCGGGAGCAATCAGCCCCAGCATTTT.

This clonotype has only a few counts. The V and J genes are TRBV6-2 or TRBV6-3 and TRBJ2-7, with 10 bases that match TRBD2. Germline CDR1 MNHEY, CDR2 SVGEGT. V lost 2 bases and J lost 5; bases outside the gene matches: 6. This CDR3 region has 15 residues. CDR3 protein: CASSYLTSGSNEQYF. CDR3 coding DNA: TGTGCCAGCAGTTACCTGACTAGCGGGTCGAACGAGCAGTACTTC.

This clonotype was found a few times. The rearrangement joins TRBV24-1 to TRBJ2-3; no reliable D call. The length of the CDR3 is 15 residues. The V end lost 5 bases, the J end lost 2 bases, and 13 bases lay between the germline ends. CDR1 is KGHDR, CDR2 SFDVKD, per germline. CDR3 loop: CATSGTLGNTDTQYF. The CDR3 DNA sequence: TGTGCCACCAGTGGGACCTTGGGAAACACAGATACGCAGTATTTT.

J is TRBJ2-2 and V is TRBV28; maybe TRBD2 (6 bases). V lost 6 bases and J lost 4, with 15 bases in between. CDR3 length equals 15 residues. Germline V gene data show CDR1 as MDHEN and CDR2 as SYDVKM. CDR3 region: CASRAGSGRTGELFF. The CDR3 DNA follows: TGTGCCAGCAGGGCCGGGAGTGGGCGCACCGGGGAGCTGTTTTTT.

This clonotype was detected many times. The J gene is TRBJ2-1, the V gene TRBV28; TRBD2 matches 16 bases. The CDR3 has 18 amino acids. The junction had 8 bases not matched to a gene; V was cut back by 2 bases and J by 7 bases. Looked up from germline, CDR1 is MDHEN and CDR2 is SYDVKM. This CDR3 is CASSLPVGLAGGKNEQFF. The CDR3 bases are TGTGCCAGCAGTTTACCCGTGGGACTAGCGGGAGGGAAGAATGAGCAGTTCTTC.

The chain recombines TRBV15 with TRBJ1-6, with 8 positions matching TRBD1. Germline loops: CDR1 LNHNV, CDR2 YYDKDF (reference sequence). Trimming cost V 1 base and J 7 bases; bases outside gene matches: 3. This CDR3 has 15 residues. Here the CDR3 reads CATSRGGQGNSPLHF. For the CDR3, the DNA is TGTGCCACCAGCAGAGGAGGACAGGGAAATTCACCCCTCCACTTT.

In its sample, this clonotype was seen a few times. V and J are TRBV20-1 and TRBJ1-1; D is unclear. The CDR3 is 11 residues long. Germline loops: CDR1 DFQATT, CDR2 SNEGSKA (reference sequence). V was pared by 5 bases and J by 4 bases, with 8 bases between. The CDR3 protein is CSAPISTEAFF. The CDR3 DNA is TGCAGTGCTCCCATAAGCACTGAAGCTTTCTTT.

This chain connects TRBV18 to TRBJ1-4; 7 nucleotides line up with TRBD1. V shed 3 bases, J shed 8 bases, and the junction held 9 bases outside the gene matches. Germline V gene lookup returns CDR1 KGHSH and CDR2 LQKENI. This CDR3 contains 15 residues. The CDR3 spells CASSPTTGQREKLFF. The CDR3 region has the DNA TGTGCCAGCTCACCGACGACAGGGCAGAGGGAAAAACTGTTTTTT.

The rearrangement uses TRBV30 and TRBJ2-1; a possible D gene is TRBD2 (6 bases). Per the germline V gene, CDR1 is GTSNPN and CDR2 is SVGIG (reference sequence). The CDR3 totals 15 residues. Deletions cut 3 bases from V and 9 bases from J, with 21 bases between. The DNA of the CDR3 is TGTGCCTGGAGAGGGGTAGCGGCCCGATATGGTGAGCAGTTCTTC. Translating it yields CAWRGVAARYGEQFF.

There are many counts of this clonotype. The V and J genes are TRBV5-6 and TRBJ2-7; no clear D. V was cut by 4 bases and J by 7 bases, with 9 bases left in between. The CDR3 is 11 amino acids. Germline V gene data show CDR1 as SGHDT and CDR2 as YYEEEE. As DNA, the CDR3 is TGTGCCAGCAGCCGACAAACGGAGCAGTACTTC. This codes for CASSRQTEQYF.

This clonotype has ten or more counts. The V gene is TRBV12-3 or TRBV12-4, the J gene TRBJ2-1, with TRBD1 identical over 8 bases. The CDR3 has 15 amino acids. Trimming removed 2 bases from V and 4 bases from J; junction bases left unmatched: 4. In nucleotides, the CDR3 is TGTGCCAGCAGTTTACTGACAGGGGTGTACAATGAGCAGTTCTTC. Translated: CASSLLTGVYNEQFF.

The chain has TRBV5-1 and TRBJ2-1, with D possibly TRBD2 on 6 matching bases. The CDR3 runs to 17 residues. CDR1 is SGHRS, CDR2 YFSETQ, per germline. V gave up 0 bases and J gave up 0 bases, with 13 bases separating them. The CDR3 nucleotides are TGCGCCAGCAGCTTGGAAGGCAGCGGGCTCTCCTACAATGAGCAGTTCTTC. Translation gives CASSLEGSGLSYNEQFF. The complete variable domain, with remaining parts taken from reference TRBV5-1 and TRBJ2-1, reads KAGVTQTPRYLIKTRGQQVTLSCSPISGHRSVSWYQQTPGQGLQFLFEYFSETQRNKGNFPGRFSGRQFSNSRSEMNVSTLELGDSALYLCASSLEGSGLSYNEQFFGPGTRLTVL.

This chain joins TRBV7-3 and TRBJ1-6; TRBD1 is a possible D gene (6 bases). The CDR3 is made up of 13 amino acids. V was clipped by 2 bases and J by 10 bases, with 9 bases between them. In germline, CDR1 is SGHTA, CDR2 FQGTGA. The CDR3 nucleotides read TGTGCCAGCAGCTTAGTCGGGGGCTCACCCCTCCACTTT. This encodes CASSLVGGSPLHF.